This TCR beta chain was recovered during a study of T cell responses to AZD1222 COVID-19 vaccine. Germline V CDR1 and CDR2: SGHTS, YDEGEE. The length of the CDR3 is 17 residues. Deletions cut 7 bases from V and 3 bases from J, with 26 bases between. Repertoires were generated with immunoSEQ multiplex PCR, while TCRdb's copy carries only in-frame clones and drops some. The sample holds approximately 110,000 clones, 92% seen once. The gene calls are TRBV5-8 and TRBJ2-7; D possibly corresponds to TRBD1 (7 bases). This receptor was taken from an adult who received the AZD1222 COVID-19 vaccine. Sequences were derived from peripheral blood, sampled 28 days after the second AZD1222 dose. The CDR3 sequence: CASRAGGRDRKNYEQYF. CDR3 bases: TGTGCCAGCCGGGCCGGGGGCCGGGACAGAAAGAACTACGAGCAGTACTTC.